One TCR beta chain is described in this entry. This record comes from a study of identical twins. Germline-derived CDR1 and CDR2 are LGHNA and YNFKEQ. The CDR3 is 15 residues long. V gave up 1 base and J gave up 8 bases; unmatched junction bases: 6. TCRdb analysed the 5' RACE reads with MiXCR anew, one entry per CDR3 protein. The sample carries hundreds of thousands of distinct CDR3 sequences, 18% recorded once. The data were also submitted as part of a second study, on T cells expressing NK-cell markers. Per that study: The authors derived TCR beta repertoires from sorted CD3+CD56+NKG2C+, CD3+CD56+NKG2C- and CD3+CD56-NKG2C+ T cells.

This rearrangement joins TRBV4-2 to TRBJ1-1, with TRBD1 matching 11 bases. The sequence was collected from a woman between 18 and 29 years old in good health. Material: PBMCs. The CDR3 DNA reads TGTGCCAGCAGCCAAGGGAGGGGACAGGGGGTGGAAGCTTTCTTT. Translated, it gives CASSQGRGQGVEAFF.